Listed below are T cell receptor beta chains from one sample, sequenced in a study of T cell repertoires in cytomegalovirus infection. TCRdb fed the reads into MiXCR, producing one record per CDR3 protein. The table has under 300,000 distinct CDR3 sequences, less than 25% seen once. Their antigen targets remain unknown. This material consisted of cultured PBMCs, taken from culture after CMV antigen stimulation. The receptors originated from a human donor in good health (CMV status not recorded). Some clones in this sample may be carry-over from other donors' samples. Each CDR3 is given with its conserved first and last residue. The order of the fields is V gene, CDR3 length, clone size, J gene, D gene, CDR3 protein, CDR3 DNA. A D gene is named only where the DNA matches it firmly. For some rows the clone size is stated as once, few or many, or as a class when expanded; others skip it.

v_gene: TRBV12-3/TRBV12-4; len: 14; abundance: .; j_gene: TRBJ1-1; d_gene: TRBD1; CDR3aa: CASRKQGEFTEAFF; CDR3nt: TGTGCCAGCAGAAAACAGGGGGAGTTCACTGAAGCTTTCTTT
v_gene: TRBV19; len: 15; abundance: .; j_gene: TRBJ1-2; d_gene: .; CDR3aa: CASSLPGRLNYGYTF; CDR3nt: TGTGCCAGTAGTCTACCGGGACGGCTTAACTATGGCTACACCTTC
v_gene: TRBV28; len: 15; abundance: .; j_gene: TRBJ2-1; d_gene: TRBD1; CDR3aa: CASSSRDRVADEQFF; CDR3nt: TGTGCCAGCAGTTCCCGGGACAGGGTCGCCGATGAGCAGTTCTTC
v_gene: TRBV5-1; len: 16; abundance: .; j_gene: TRBJ2-5; d_gene: TRBD1; CDR3aa: CASSLLDRTGGGTQYF; CDR3nt: TGCGCCAGCAGCCTTCTGGATCGGACAGGTGGCGGGACCCAGTACTTC
v_gene: TRBV15; len: 15; abundance: few; j_gene: TRBJ2-1; d_gene: .; CDR3aa: CATSRDRAANNEQFF; CDR3nt: TGTGCCACCAGCAGAGATCGGGCAGCCAATAATGAGCAGTTCTTC
v_gene: TRBV11-2; len: 13; abundance: .; j_gene: TRBJ2-1; d_gene: .; CDR3aa: CASSLQSRTQQFF; CDR3nt: TGTGCCAGCAGCCTACAATCTAGGACCCAGCAGTTCTTC
v_gene: TRBV27; len: 16; abundance: .; j_gene: TRBJ2-1; d_gene: .; CDR3aa: CASSSLGGGDYNEEFF; CDR3nt: TGTGCCAGCAGTAGCCTTGGTGGGGGTGACTACAATGAGGAGTTCTTC
v_gene: TRBV7-2; len: 15; abundance: many; j_gene: TRBJ2-2; d_gene: .; CDR3aa: CASTKGRLGTGELFF; CDR3nt: TGTGCCAGCACCAAGGGTCGACTGGGAACCGGGGAGCTGTTTTTT
v_gene: TRBV9; len: 16; abundance: .; j_gene: TRBJ2-5; d_gene: TRBD1; CDR3aa: CASSAGTGGIQETQYF; CDR3nt: TGTGCCAGCAGCGCCGGGACAGGGGGGATTCAAGAGACCCAGTACTTC
v_gene: TRBV6-2/TRBV6-3; len: 15; abundance: .; j_gene: TRBJ2-1; d_gene: TRBD2; CDR3aa: CASSIGASGLNEQFF; CDR3nt: TGTGCCAGCAGTATAGGAGCTAGCGGTCTCAATGAGCAGTTCTTC
v_gene: TRBV19; len: 17; abundance: .; j_gene: TRBJ1-2; d_gene: .; CDR3aa: CASSIQGQGPTVYGYTF; CDR3nt: TGTGCCAGTAGTATACAAGGGCAAGGCCCTACCGTCTATGGCTACACCTTC